These 31 T cell receptor beta chains were sequenced from one sample in a study of cytomegalovirus exposure and HLA in healthy donors. 13 Jbeta primers and 60 Vbeta primers were used for the PCR. The method was immunoSEQ multiplex PCR; TCRdb's version includes in-frame clones alone and lacks a portion of them. The table includes approximately 190,000 clones, 82% detected once. The sequenced sample was PBMCs. Receptors originate from a woman younger than 35 in good health and CMV-seronegative.

This chain links TRBV9 with TRBJ2-1; 10 nucleotides line up with TRBD2. This CDR3 comprises 17 residues. Germline V gene lookup returns CDR1 SGDLS and CDR2 YYNGEE. V lost 4 bases and J lost 7; bases outside the gene matches: 14. CDR3 bases: TGTGCCAGCAGCACAGAGGCCCTAGCGGGAGAAGGGAATGAGCAGTTCTTC. Translation: CASSTEALAGEGNEQFF.

J is TRBJ2-7 and V is TRBV7-9; the match to TRBD1 covers 12 bases. The V gene end was trimmed by 5 bases and the J gene end by 6 bases; junction bases not matched to a gene: 11. The CDR3 spans 16 residues. CDR1 and CDR2 (germline): SEHNR, FQNEAQ (reference sequence). The CDR3: CASSATPGTGGPEQYF. In DNA, the CDR3 is TGTGCCAGCAGCGCGACCCCCGGGACAGGGGGCCCCGAGCAGTACTTC.

The chain joins TRBV29-1 to TRBJ2-3; 8 bases are shared with TRBD1. The V gene end was trimmed by 6 bases and the J gene end by 2 bases; junction bases not matched to a gene: 4. Per germline, CDR1 SQVTM and CDR2 ANQGSEA. This CDR3 contains 13 residues. The CDR3 DNA follows: TGCAGCGTGGCAGGGGGCCTCACAGATACGCAGTATTTT. Translation gives CSVAGGLTDTQYF.

The V call is TRBV28, the J call TRBJ2-7; 7 nucleotides agree with TRBD2. The CDR3 spans 16 residues. The germline V gene encodes CDR1 MDHEN and CDR2 SYDVKM. The trim removed 2 bases at V and 7 bases at J, leaving 14 bases unmatched. The CDR3 DNA reads as TGTGCCAGCAGTTTAATACCCGGACTAGAATATAGGGAGCAGTACTTC. Encoded protein: CASSLIPGLEYREQYF.

This clone was detected only once. V is TRBV7-9 and J is TRBJ1-1; a weak D match, TRBD1 (6 bases). With 5 bases removed from V and 0 bases from J, the gap between germline ends came to 10 bases. The CDR3 has 14 amino acids. CDR1 SEHNR and CDR2 FQNEAQ come from the germline V gene (reference sequence). The CDR3 bases are TGTGCCAGCAGCGGACAGTGGCTGAACACTGAAGCTTTCTTT. This encodes CASSGQWLNTEAFF. Filled out from reference TRBV7-9 and TRBJ1-1, the complete variable domain reads DTGVSQNPRHKITKRGQNVTFRCDPISEHNRLYWYRQTLGQGPEFLTYFQNEAQLEKSRLLSDRFSAERPKGSFSTLEIQRTEQGDSAMYLCASSGQWLNTEAFFGQGTRLTVV.

This chain links TRBV6-5 with TRBJ1-2, with TRBD1 identical over 8 bases. Unmatched junction bases numbered 12, after V lost 4 bases and J lost 8 bases. Germline CDR1 reads MNHEY; CDR2 reads SVGAGI. The CDR3 runs to 15 residues. The CDR3 nucleotides read TGTGCCAGCAGTTCCGGGGACAGGCCGGGTGGGGGCTACACCTTC. Translating it yields CASSSGDRPGGGYTF.

The gene calls are TRBV4-1 and TRBJ1-1, with a tentative D call TRBD1 (6 bases). The germline V gene has CDR1 MGHRA and CDR2 YSYEKL. This CDR3 is 17 amino acids long. The V gene lost 0 bases and the J gene lost 7 bases, with 21 bases spanning the gap. This chain's CDR3 is CASSQDRWPGVNGEAFF. Here the CDR3 DNA reads TGCGCCAGCAGCCAAGATAGGTGGCCAGGGGTAAATGGTGAAGCTTTCTTT.

The chain is built from TRBV11-3 and TRBJ2-2, with D maybe TRBD2 (5 bases). CDR1 and CDR2 (germline): SGHNT, YENEEA. V lost 4 bases and J lost 5, with 11 bases in between. CDR3 length equals 14 residues. The CDR3: CASSSEERTGELFF. The CDR3 nucleotides are TGTGCCAGCAGCTCAGAGGAGCGGACCGGGGAGCTGTTTTTT. The full variable domain, rest sourced from reference TRBV11-3 and TRBJ2-2, is EAGVVQSPRYKIIEKKQPVAFWCNPISGHNTLYWYLQNLGQGPELLIRYENEEAVDDSQLPKDRFSAERLKGVDSTLKIQPAELGDSAVYLCASSSEERTGELFFGEGSRLTVL.

The rearrangement uses TRBV14 and TRBJ1-2; TRBD1 matches at 8 bases. The CDR3 consists of 13 residues. After removal of 3 bases from V and 4 bases from J, the junction contained 1 base not matched to a gene. The germline CDR1 and CDR2 sequences are SGHDN and FVKESK. The DNA of the CDR3 is TGTGCCAGCAGCCAGGGACAGGTCTATGGCTACACCTTC. Residues: CASSQGQVYGYTF.

This clone was observed a few times. V and J are TRBV30 and TRBJ1-3; unclear D gene. The CDR3 runs 15 residues. The V end was cut by 2 bases, the J end by 1 base, with 12 bases between. Germline V gene lookup returns CDR1 GTSNPN and CDR2 SVGIG (reference sequence). CDR3 bases: TGTGCCTGGAGTCGCGGTGTGAGTTCTGGAAACACCATATATTTT. Protein product: CAWSRGVSSGNTIYF.

The chain couples TRBV27 to TRBJ2-1; TRBD1 is a possible D gene (6 bases). Trimming removed 6 bases at V and 3 bases at J, with 9 bases between. CDR1 is MNHEY, CDR2 SMNVEV, per germline (reference sequence). The CDR3 is made up of 13 amino acids. This CDR3 reads CASSLQGYNEQFF. As DNA, the CDR3 is TGTGCCAGCAGCCTACAGGGCTACAATGAGCAGTTCTTC.

The chain couples TRBV7-8 to TRBJ1-6, with 8 bases aligning to TRBD1. The CDR3 is 16 amino acids. The V and J ends lost 2 bases and 8 bases, in that order; junction bases with no gene match: 8. CDR1 and CDR2 from the germline V gene are SGHVS and FQNEAQ. CDR3 bases: TGTGCCAGCAGCTTATACATCAGGGGGCAGGATTCACCCCTCCACTTT. Translated: CASSLYIRGQDSPLHF.

This chain links TRBV25-1 with TRBJ2-1, with 7 nucleotides matching TRBD2. The ends lost 6 bases at V and 3 bases at J; junction bases unmatched: 8. The V gene's germline CDR1 is MGHDK and CDR2 SYGVNS. The CDR3 covers 15 residues. The CDR3 loop reads CASRMSSGHYNEQFF. For the CDR3, the DNA is TGTGCCAGCAGGATGTCTAGCGGACACTACAATGAGCAGTTCTTC.

The V gene is TRBV28, the J gene TRBJ2-7, with D possibly matching TRBD1 (5 bases). Germline V CDR1 and CDR2: MDHEN, SYDVKM. This CDR3 is built from 11 residues. The CDR3 region is CSTQGRSEQYF. The CDR3, as DNA: TGTTCAACGCAGGGCCGTAGCGAGCAGTACTTC.

This rearrangement joins TRBV25-1 to TRBJ2-3; no firm D call. Germline V CDR1 and CDR2: MGHDK, SYGVNS. The V end was cut by 3 bases, the J end by 0 bases, with 13 bases between. CDR3 length: 16 residues. Here the CDR3 reads CASSEAGRTSTDTQYF. For the CDR3, the DNA is TGTGCCAGCAGTGAGGCAGGCCGAACTAGCACAGATACGCAGTATTTT.

The chain has TRBV2 and TRBJ2-3; TRBD1 is a possible D gene (5 bases). CDR1 is SNHLY and CDR2 is FYNNEI in the germline V gene. Trimming cost V 3 bases and J 5 bases, with 18 bases left between them. The CDR3 runs to 16 residues. The CDR3 region has the DNA TGTGCCAGCAGTGAGTACCGGGCTCTGGGGCAAGATACGCAGTATTTT. Encoded protein: CASSEYRALGQDTQYF.

This sequence joins TRBV19 and TRBJ1-1; 8 bases are a match to TRBD1. Unmatched junction bases numbered 10, after V lost 6 bases and J lost 4 bases. CDR3 length equals 15 residues. CDR1 and CDR2 from the germline V gene are LNHDA and SQIVND (reference sequence). CDR3 sequence reads: CASRGQGLGATEAFF. The CDR3 coding sequence is TGTGCCAGTAGAGGACAGGGCTTGGGGGCCACTGAAGCTTTCTTT.

The chain joins TRBV5-1 to TRBJ2-7; D remains ambiguous. Trimming took off 4 bases at V and 7 bases at J, with 9 bases between the two ends. Germline V gives CDR1 SGHRS, CDR2 YFSETQ. CDR3 size: 11 residues. CDR3 DNA sequence: TGCGCCAGCAGCGACACTGGAGAGCAGTACTTC. Translation: CASSDTGEQYF.

V and J are TRBV6-1 and TRBJ2-3; 8 nucleotides line up with TRBD2. The CDR3 consists of 16 residues. The J segment lost 4 bases and the V segment lost 1 base, leaving 7 bases of the junction unmatched. The V gene's germline CDR1 is MNHNS and CDR2 SASEGT. The CDR3 DNA sequence: TGTGCCAGCAGTGAAGAAGGTAGCGGGAACCCAGATACGCAGTATTTT. Residues: CASSEEGSGNPDTQYF.

The chain combines TRBV7-9 with TRBJ2-1; TRBD1 might be the D (6 bases). The germline V gene encodes CDR1 SEHNR and CDR2 FQNEAQ (reference sequence). V lost 9 bases, J lost 10 bases, and 13 bases lay in between. This CDR3 spans 11 amino acids. CDR3 bases: TGTGCCAGGGGAACAGGGACGGAGCAGTTCTTC. Its protein product is CARGTGTEQFF.

The chain carries TRBV27 and TRBJ1-5; D gene uncertain. Deletions cut 3 bases from V and 2 bases from J, with 8 bases between. The germline V gene encodes CDR1 MNHEY and CDR2 SMNVEV (reference sequence). The CDR3 sequence is 14 residues long. The CDR3 here is CASSFHSGNQPQHF. CDR3 DNA: TGTGCCAGCAGTTTTCATAGTGGCAATCAGCCCCAGCATTTT.

The chain couples TRBV7-2 to TRBJ1-1, with D perhaps matching TRBD1 (5 bases). CDR1 and CDR2 from the germline V gene are SGHTA and FQGNSA. This CDR3 comprises 15 residues. Deletions cut 3 bases from V and 6 bases from J, with 17 bases between. CDR3 bases: TGTGCCAGCAGCTTTAGGGGTTCTTTTTCCCCTGAAGCTTTCTTT. Translating gives CASSFRGSFSPEAFF. The complete variable domain, with remaining parts taken from reference TRBV7-2 and TRBJ1-1, reads GAGVSQSPSNKVTEKGKDVELRCDPISGHTALYWYRQSLGQGLEFLIYFQGNSAPDKSGLPSDRFSAERTGGSVSTLTIQRTQQEDSAVYLCASSFRGSFSPEAFFGQGTRLTVV.

The J gene is TRBJ1-1, the V gene TRBV10-3; no reliable D call. V gave up 2 bases and J gave up 1 base, with 8 bases separating them. CDR3 length: 14 amino acids. Germline-derived CDR1 and CDR2 are ENHRY and SYGVKD. CDR3 nucleotide sequence: TGTGCCATCAGTGAGCGGGAGGGGAACACTGAAGCTTTCTTT. Translation gives CAISEREGNTEAFF.

V gene TRBV6-1 combines with J gene TRBJ2-7; no firm D call. Trimming pared 4 bases from V and 6 bases from J, leaving 13 bases between. Germline V gives CDR1 MNHNS, CDR2 SASEGT. The CDR3 has 13 amino acids. The CDR3 DNA is TGTGCCAGCAGTGGGGCCAACCAGCTCGAGCAGTACTTC. Encoded protein: CASSGANQLEQYF.

The V call is TRBV28, the J call TRBJ1-3; D not certain. The CDR3 consists of 14 residues. Trimming removed 2 bases at V and 7 bases at J, with 12 bases between. From germline, CDR1 is MDHEN and CDR2 SYDVKM. The CDR3 protein is CASSLPPPGNTIYF. CDR3 coding DNA: TGTGCCAGCAGTTTACCCCCCCCGGGGAACACCATATATTTT.

This chain uses TRBV6-1 with TRBJ1-1, with 7 nucleotides matching TRBD1. The germline V gene has CDR1 MNHNS and CDR2 SASEGT. V gave up 4 bases and J gave up 7 bases; unmatched junction bases: 6. This CDR3 contains 13 residues. For the CDR3, the DNA is TGTGCCAGCAGTGCCCGGGACAGTAGTGAAGCTTTCTTT. It yields the protein CASSARDSSEAFF.

This clone was counted only a few times. The chain links TRBV6-5 to TRBJ2-1; 10 bases line up with TRBD2. The junction had 6 bases not matched to a gene; V was cut back by 2 bases and J by 8 bases. Germline V gives CDR1 MNHEY, CDR2 SVGAGI. The CDR3 is 15 amino acids. DNA for the CDR3: TGTGCCAGCAGTTACCTGGCTAGCGGGAGATATGAGCAGTTCTTC. Translated: CASSYLASGRYEQFF.

J is TRBJ1-4 and V is TRBV6-5, with 9 bases aligning to TRBD1. V shed 6 bases and J 8 bases; nucleotides not matched to a gene: 10. In germline, CDR1 is MNHEY, CDR2 SVGAGI. This CDR3 comprises 15 residues. The CDR3 sequence is CASRGSQGAGEKLFF. The CDR3 DNA follows: TGTGCCAGCAGAGGATCACAGGGGGCGGGCGAAAAACTGTTTTTT.

The chain recombines TRBV9 with TRBJ2-5; possible D gene TRBD2, 5 bases. Per germline, CDR1 SGDLS and CDR2 YYNGEE. V lost 0 bases, J lost 4 bases, and 10 bases lay in between. This CDR3 has 14 residues. The CDR3 spells CASSVDGVRETQYF. CDR3 nucleotide sequence: TGTGCCAGCAGCGTAGACGGGGTCCGAGAGACCCAGTACTTC.

The V call is TRBV6-1, the J call TRBJ1-5, with D tentatively TRBD1 (6 bases). The germline V gene encodes CDR1 MNHNS and CDR2 SASEGT. V gave up 4 bases and J gave up 1 base, with 14 bases separating them. The CDR3 extends over 16 amino acids. The CDR3 DNA sequence: TGTGCCAGCAGTGCCCTCCCAGGGGAGAGCAATCAGCCCCAGCATTTT. Its translation: CASSALPGESNQPQHF.

This clone was seen a handful of times. The CDR3 loop is CASSPFTGTLTTQAFF. For the CDR3, the DNA is TGTGCCAGCAGTCCATTTACCGGGACACTAACCACCCAAGCTTTCTTT. This sequence joins TRBV27 and TRBJ1-1; maybe TRBD1 (6 bases). Trimming stripped 5 bases from V and 9 bases from J, with 25 bases between. Germline loops: CDR1 MNHEY, CDR2 SMNVEV (reference sequence). The CDR3 sequence is 16 residues long.